This is a list of T cell receptor beta chains from one sample in a study of CD8 T cells in Susac syndrome. TCRdb independently ran MiXCR on the immunoSEQ multiplex PCR reads; one entry per CDR3 protein. Of about 280,000 distinct CDR3 sequences detected, approximately 81% appear once; the ten largest clones hold approximately 0.12%. Sequenced input: CD8+ T cells from PBMCs. These receptors all come from a human donor with multiple sclerosis. CDR3s include the opening cysteine and the closing phenylalanine or tryptophan.

v_call,cdr3_aa
TRBV7-9,CASSLGSGRSNTGELFF
TRBV2,CAGGDTSGGYNEQFF
TRBV19,CASSIGIRRDRGHRTEAFF
TRBV4-1,CASSPRGGRTGDEQFF
TRBV13,CASSLGRPGPSNQPQHF
TRBV21-1,CASSARPRRTAYEQYF
TRBV7-9,CASATDSNQPQHF
TRBV11-2,CASSSGTIHYEQYF
TRBV4-1,CASSQSPRGTGELFF
TRBV12-3/TRBV12-4,CASCRTGEETQYF
TRBV6-1,CASSALEEAPEAFF
TRBV27,CASSSDGYNEQFF
TRBV6-1,CASRAGTSPYEQYF
TRBV28,CASSLIATGPSEKLFF
TRBV27,CASSPWGGDTIYF
TRBV5-1,CASSLALTPPHTQYF
TRBV27,CASSWSSGTGELFF
TRBV9,CASSVAPGSNNEQFF